Reported below is one T cell receptor (beta chain). Measured with immunoSEQ multiplex PCR; TCRdb has only the in-frame clones, and not every one. The sample has under 200,000 clones; around 96% are singletons. The data belong to a study of control samples from healthy donors and cancer patients. V was pared by 3 bases and J by 9 bases, with 24 bases between. CDR1 and CDR2 (germline): LNHDA, SQIVND (reference sequence). CDR3 length: 17 residues. The sequenced sample was blood. This chain uses TRBV19 with TRBJ2-4; the D gene is possibly TRBD1 (5 bases). The origin of this receptor is a woman aged 40 to 55 in good health. CDR3 bases: TGTGCCAGTAGTATTTCTCCCTCGGGCAGGGCACGAGGCATTCAGTACTTC. This sequence encodes CASSISPSGRARGIQYF. The whole variable domain, filled in from reference TRBV19 and TRBJ2-4, reads DGGITQSPKYLFRKEGQNVTLSCEQNLNHDAMYWYRQDPGQGLRLIYYSQIVNDFQKGDIAEGYSVSREKKESFPLTVTSAQKNPTAFYLCASSISPSGRARGIQYFGAGTRLSVL.